The TCR beta chain described here comes from a study of cytotoxic CD8 clonotypes in ibrutinib-treated CLL. V lost 6 bases and J lost 3, with 17 bases in between. This CDR3 contains 15 residues. Germline V CDR1 and CDR2: MDHEN, SYDVKM. TCRdb's table, derived via immunoSEQ multiplex PCR, lists solely in-frame clones and lacks some. The sample holds 25,000 to 30,000 clones, roughly 85% seen once. The origin of this receptor is a human donor with chronic lymphocytic leukemia. The chain couples TRBV28 to TRBJ2-5; D remains unclear. This material consisted of PBMCs, taken after 24 months of ibrutinib treatment. CDR3 coding DNA: TGTGCCAGCAGCCTGGGTGGCAGAAGTGAAGAGACCCAGTACTTC. It translates to CASSLGGRSEETQYF. Full variable domain (missing parts from reference TRBV28 and TRBJ2-5): DVKVTQSSRYLVKRTGEKVFLECVQDMDHENMFWYRQDPGLGLRLIYFSYDVKMKEKGDIPEGYSVSREKKERFSLILESASTNQTSMYLCASSLGGRSEETQYFGPGTRLLVL.